In its sample, the clone carrying this T cell receptor (beta chain) was seen many times. The antigen remains undetermined. Study-wide findings and caveats: Tumor memory CD4+ T cell TCR gene usage clustered with blood and lymph node memory CD4+ cells and lymph node naive CD4+ cells.

This CDR3 contains 15 residues. V was pared by 4 bases and J by 12 bases, with 15 bases of the junction left unmatched. Germline lookup yields CDR1 MNHEY and CDR2 SVGAGI. Full-length variable regions came from constant-region reverse primers plus semi-nested Nested Universal Primer A PCR. TCRdb passed the 5' RACE reads through MiXCR, listing each CDR3 protein once. The sample contains roughly 23,000 distinct CDR3 sequences, approximately 28% of which appear only once. The chain couples TRBV6-5 to TRBJ2-1; TRBD1 matches 7 bases. The sample taken for sequencing was tumor-infiltrating naive CD4+ T cells sorted from the breast tumor. Subset denoted: naive CD4+ T cells, CD4+CD45RA+CD25-. The origin of this receptor is a female donor with breast cancer. This CDR3 reads CASSLRDRAPHAQFF. DNA of the CDR3: TGTGCCAGCAGTTTACGAGACAGGGCCCCTCACGCGCAGTTCTTC.